This is a list of T cell receptor beta chains from one sample in a study of cytomegalovirus exposure and HLA in healthy donors. Produced via immunoSEQ multiplex PCR; TCRdb's table is partial and in-frame only. This table lists under 130,000 clones. The sample was PBMCs. These receptors were collected from a man aged 35 to 55 in good health and CMV-seronegative. CDR3s include the opening cysteine and the closing phenylalanine or tryptophan. Fields, in order: J gene, V gene, D gene, CDR3 protein, CDR3 DNA. D genes are given only for firm matches.

J: TRBJ2-3
V: TRBV7-2
D: NA
CDR3: CASSLGASGTSRTDTQYF
DNA: TGTGCCAGCAGCTTAGGAGCCTCCGGGACATCTCGCACAGATACGCAGTATTTT

J: TRBJ1-2
V: TRBV28
D: NA
CDR3: CASQVGGAVADGYTF
DNA: TGTGCCAGTCAGGTTGGAGGGGCGGTTGCGGATGGCTACACCTTC

J: TRBJ2-1
V: TRBV6-5
D: TRBD2
CDR3: CASSYVSGGAYNEQFF
DNA: TGTGCCAGCAGTTACGTTAGCGGGGGGGCCTACAATGAGCAGTTCTTC

J: TRBJ1-5
V: TRBV27
D: NA
CDR3: CASSFLSASNQPQHF
DNA: TGTGCCAGCAGTTTCCTCAGTGCTAGCAATCAGCCCCAGCATTTT

J: TRBJ2-1
V: TRBV5-1
D: TRBD2
CDR3: CASSLGSGGPNEQFF
DNA: TGCGCCAGCAGCTTGGGTAGCGGGGGGCCGAATGAGCAGTTCTTC

J: TRBJ1-4
V: TRBV7-9
D: NA
CDR3: CATQVRNEKLFF
DNA: TGTGCCACCCAAGTCCGGAATGAAAAACTGTTTTTT

J: TRBJ1-3
V: TRBV15
D: NA
CDR3: CATSRDPRAGNTIYF
DNA: TGTGCCACCAGCAGAGATCCCAGGGCTGGAAACACCATATATTTT

J: TRBJ2-3
V: TRBV7-8
D: NA
CDR3: CASSLGLVLDTQYF
DNA: TGTGCCAGCAGCTTAGGTCTAGTTTTAGATACGCAGTATTTT

J: TRBJ1-1
V: TRBV5-6
D: TRBD1
CDR3: CASSWVNRGTNTEAFF
DNA: TGTGCCAGCAGCTGGGTAAACAGGGGGACGAACACTGAAGCTTTCTTT

J: TRBJ1-1
V: TRBV28
D: NA
CDR3: CASSFPGNTEAFF
DNA: TGTGCCAGCAGTTTCCCCGGGAACACTGAAGCTTTCTTT

J: TRBJ2-7
V: TRBV11-2
D: TRBD1
CDR3: CASRSGTGILEQYF
DNA: TGTGCCAGCAGATCCGGGACAGGGATTCTCGAGCAGTACTTC

J: TRBJ2-7
V: TRBV10-3
D: TRBD2
CDR3: CAIRTSGGYEQYF
DNA: TGTGCCATCCGGACTAGCGGGGGCTACGAGCAGTACTTC

J: TRBJ1-2
V: TRBV28
D: NA
CDR3: CASSRTDGYTF
DNA: TGTGCCAGCAGTAGGACAGACGGCTACACCTTC

J: TRBJ1-5
V: TRBV21-1
D: NA
CDR3: CASSKAGQVEFRNQPQHF
DNA: TGTGCCAGCAGCAAAGCGGGACAGGTTGAATTTCGTAATCAGCCCCAGCATTTT

J: TRBJ1-2
V: TRBV7-2
D: TRBD1
CDR3: CASSPGEGQGYTF
DNA: TGTGCCAGCAGCCCAGGAGAGGGACAGGGCTACACCTTC

J: TRBJ2-1
V: TRBV10-3
D: TRBD2
CDR3: CAIKVAGGDNEQFF
DNA: TGTGCCATCAAGGTAGCGGGGGGGGACAATGAGCAGTTCTTC

J: TRBJ2-7
V: TRBV25-1
D: TRBD1
CDR3: CASSDRDRRNSSSYEQYF
DNA: TGTGCCAGCAGTGACCGGGACAGGCGGAACTCAAGCTCCTACGAGCAGTACTTC

J: TRBJ2-1
V: TRBV4-3
D: TRBD1
CDR3: CASSQDATGGDEQFF
DNA: TGCGCCAGCAGCCAAGATGCGACAGGGGGCGATGAGCAGTTCTTC

J: TRBJ2-3
V: TRBV4-2
D: TRBD2
CDR3: CASSQEGRRGGADTQYF
DNA: TGTGCCAGCAGCCAAGAAGGTAGGCGGGGGGGCGCAGATACGCAGTATTTT

J: TRBJ2-5
V: TRBV5-1
D: NA
CDR3: CASSLEVAGETQYF
DNA: TGCGCCAGCAGCTTGGAAGTAGCTGGTGAGACCCAGTACTTC

J: TRBJ1-1
V: TRBV12-5
D: TRBD1
CDR3: CASGLEQGYRDTEAFF
DNA: TGTGCTAGTGGTTTGGAACAGGGGTACCGAGACACTGAAGCTTTCTTT

J: TRBJ2-5
V: TRBV2
D: NA
CDR3: CASSEVGEETQYF
DNA: TGTGCCAGCAGTGAGGTAGGGGAAGAGACCCAGTACTTC

J: TRBJ1-2
V: TRBV6-6
D: NA
CDR3: CASSLLRTEGGYTF
DNA: TGTGCCAGCAGCCTACTCCGGACGGAGGGAGGCTACACCTTC

J: TRBJ1-1
V: TRBV29-1
D: NA
CDR3: CSVEQGGTEAFF
DNA: TGCAGCGTTGAACAAGGGGGCACTGAAGCTTTCTTT

J: TRBJ2-4
V: TRBV7-2
D: NA
CDR3: CASSFIAKNIQYF
DNA: TGTGCCAGCAGCTTTATAGCCAAAAACATTCAGTACTTC

J: TRBJ2-1
V: TRBV5-1
D: TRBD2
CDR3: CASSEGQTTSGGTNEQFF
DNA: TGCGCCAGCAGCGAGGGACAGACGACTAGCGGGGGAACCAATGAGCAGTTCTTC

J: TRBJ1-4
V: TRBV6-1
D: TRBD1
CDR3: CASRGTDINEKLFF
DNA: TGTGCCAGCAGGGGGACAGACATTAATGAAAAACTGTTTTTT

J: TRBJ1-1
V: TRBV28
D: NA
CDR3: CASSERGAKTEAFF
DNA: TGTGCCAGCAGCGAACGGGGGGCAAAAACTGAAGCTTTCTTT

J: TRBJ2-6
V: TRBV30
D: TRBD1
CDR3: CAWRGDRERRGANVLTF
DNA: TGTGCCTGGAGAGGGGACAGGGAACGTCGTGGGGCCAACGTCCTGACTTTC

J: TRBJ1-6
V: TRBV7-8
D: TRBD1
CDR3: CASSKRDSNSPLHF
DNA: TGTGCCAGCAGCAAACGGGACAGTAATTCACCCCTCCACTTT

J: TRBJ1-1
V: TRBV11-2
D: NA
CDR3: CASRRIRGMNTEAFF
DNA: TGTGCCAGCAGGAGGATCCGGGGAATGAACACTGAAGCTTTCTTT

J: TRBJ2-1
V: TRBV6-5
D: TRBD1
CDR3: CASRGQGYNEQFF
DNA: TGTGCCAGCCGCGGACAGGGATACAATGAGCAGTTCTTC